The 16 T cell receptor beta chains in this list originate from one sample, sequenced in a study of patients and donors after allogeneic stem cell transplantation. TCRdb reprocessed the RT-PCR reads with MiXCR, giving one entry per CDR3 protein. The sample carries about 110,000 distinct CDR3 sequences, 35% recorded once. Sequenced input: blood, either unsorted or a sorted T cell fraction (not recorded which). The receptors here all came from a human donor who was either an allogeneic HSCT recipient or a stem cell or donor lymphocyte infusion donor (not recorded which). It is not recorded whose cells these are; they may come from a transplant donor.

This clonotype was detected only a few times. This chain uses TRBV28 with TRBJ1-5, with D perhaps TRBD1 (5 bases). This CDR3 is built from 13 residues. CDR1 and CDR2 (germline): MDHEN, SYDVKM. Trimming removed 6 bases from V and 10 bases from J, with 16 bases in between. Written as DNA, the CDR3 is TGTGCCAGCAGCCAGGGTATAAGCCAACCCCAGCATTTT. As protein: CASSQGISQPQHF.

In this sample, this clonotype turned up a few times. The rearrangement joins TRBV12-3 or TRBV12-4 to TRBJ1-5; D remains ambiguous. This CDR3 has 14 amino acids. The V end was cut by 2 bases, the J end by 3 bases, with 8 bases between. The DNA of the CDR3 is TGTGCCAGCAGTTTATTCTGGGCCAATCAGCCCCAGCATTTT. Translated, it gives CASSLFWANQPQHF.

This clonotype appeared a few times. V is TRBV9 and J is TRBJ2-3; TRBD2 matches at 11 bases. The CDR3 has 16 residues. V shed 4 bases and J 2 bases; nucleotides not matched to a gene: 6. Germline V lookup: CDR1 SGDLS, CDR2 YYNGEE. In DNA form, the CDR3 reads TGTGCCAGCAGCACGGGACTAGCGGCCTACACAGATACGCAGTATTTT. It specifies CASSTGLAAYTDTQYF.

The chain is built from TRBV20-1 and TRBJ2-7; TRBD2 aligns across 10 bases. CDR3 length: 13 amino acids. The V gene's germline CDR1 is DFQATT and CDR2 SNEGSKA (reference sequence). V shed 4 bases and J 2 bases; nucleotides not matched to a gene: 2. The CDR3 coding sequence is TGCAGTGCTACTAGCGGGAGTACCTACGAGCAGTACTTC. Translated, it gives CSATSGSTYEQYF.

This clonotype came up a few times. The chain links TRBV18 to TRBJ1-5, with D possibly matching TRBD1 (5 bases). The CDR3 is made up of 16 amino acids. Germline V lookup: CDR1 KGHSH, CDR2 LQKENI. The ends were cut back, 3 bases at V and 3 bases at J, with 15 bases in the middle. The CDR3 DNA follows: TGTGCCAGCTCACCGGCAAGACAGAGTTCCAATCAGCCCCAGCATTTT. Its translation is CASSPARQSSNQPQHF.

V and J are TRBV19 and TRBJ1-6; TRBD1 aligns across 9 bases. Germline CDR1 reads LNHDA; CDR2 reads SQIVND (reference sequence). This CDR3 contains 13 residues. V dropped 8 bases and J dropped 9; count of bases not matched to a gene: 5. In DNA form, the CDR3 reads TGTGCCAGTGGAAAGGACAGGGGTTCACCCCTCCACTTT. Translated: CASGKDRGSPLHF.

V and J are TRBV6-5 and TRBJ2-1; 7 bases agree with TRBD2. The CDR3 runs to 14 residues. The V gene's germline CDR1 is MNHEY and CDR2 SVGAGI. V trimming: 8 bases; J trimming: 0 bases; junction bases outside the gene matches: 4. This chain's CDR3 is CASWRGSSYNEQFF. The CDR3 bases are TGTGCCAGCTGGCGGGGGAGCTCCTACAATGAGCAGTTCTTC.

This clonotype has more than one count but fewer than ten. The rearrangement joins TRBV6-2 or TRBV6-3 to TRBJ1-1, with unresolved D. The germline V gene has CDR1 MNHEY and CDR2 SVGEGT. The V gene lost 2 bases and the J gene lost 2 bases, with 24 bases spanning the gap. The CDR3 covers 19 residues. The CDR3 nucleotides read TGTGCCAGCAGTTACCCCGAGGTGGGGTTGGGAGGGAGAAACACTGAAGCTTTCTTT. This translates into CASSYPEVGLGGRNTEAFF.

This chain links TRBV15 with TRBJ2-4; D gene ambiguous. The V end was cut by 5 bases, the J end by 0 bases, with 14 bases between. The CDR3 is made up of 16 amino acids. CDR1 is LNHNV, CDR2 YYDKDF, per germline (reference sequence). CDR3 nucleotide sequence: TGTGCCACCAGCGGCAAACGACAATTAGCCAAAAACATTCAGTACTTC. Its protein product is CATSGKRQLAKNIQYF.

This chain links TRBV7-2 with TRBJ2-3; TRBD1 is a possible D gene (6 bases). The V end lost 5 bases, the J end lost 2 bases, and 11 bases lay between the germline ends. CDR3 length: 14 residues. Germline CDR1 SGHTA, CDR2 FQGNSA. The CDR3 bases are TGTGCCAGCAGCGGCAGGGACACCACAGATACGCAGTATTTT. Protein: CASSGRDTTDTQYF.

V is TRBV5-5 and J is TRBJ1-1; unclear D gene. The CDR3 is 11 residues long. Germline CDR1 and CDR2: SGHKS and YYEKEE (reference sequence). The V gene lost 0 bases and the J gene lost 9 bases, with 6 bases spanning the gap. CDR3 sequence: CASSLALKAFF. The CDR3 nucleotides are TGTGCCAGCAGCTTGGCCCTTAAAGCTTTCTTT.

The V and J genes are TRBV30 and TRBJ2-3; D remains unclear. This CDR3 is built from 11 residues. Germline-derived CDR1 and CDR2 are GTSNPN and SVGIG (reference sequence). Trimming stripped 7 bases from V and 4 bases from J, with 9 bases between. Here the CDR3 reads CASKYPDTQYF. In nucleotides, the CDR3 is TGTGCCTCGAAATACCCAGATACGCAGTATTTT.

This clonotype has only a few counts. The V and J genes are TRBV5-6 and TRBJ1-1, with D perhaps TRBD1 (6 bases). V lost 0 bases, J lost 7 bases, and 13 bases lay in between. This CDR3 region has 14 residues. Germline values: CDR1 SGHDT, CDR2 YYEEEE. The CDR3 nucleotides read TGTGCCAGCAGCTTGGGCCTACAGGGAGTTGAAGCTTTCTTT. It specifies CASSLGLQGVEAFF.

This clonotype was counted a few times. The chain uses TRBV18 and TRBJ1-2, with no clear D. CDR3 length equals 12 residues. In germline, CDR1 is KGHSH, CDR2 LQKENI. V lost 1 base, J lost 6 bases, and 6 bases lay in between. This chain's CDR3 is CASSPLIDGYTF. The CDR3 DNA reads TGTGCCAGCTCACCACTGATCGATGGCTACACCTTC.

The chain links TRBV7-2 to TRBJ1-2; no firm D call. The CDR3 covers 12 residues. The V end was cut by 5 bases, the J end by 8 bases, with 12 bases between. The germline CDR1 and CDR2 sequences are SGHTA and FQGNSA. Here the CDR3 reads CASSPHEAGYTF. The CDR3 DNA reads TGTGCCAGCAGCCCGCATGAGGCCGGCTACACCTTC.

This clonotype was observed a few times. The rearrangement links TRBV12-3 or TRBV12-4 to TRBJ2-5; a weak D match, TRBD2 (6 bases). The length of the CDR3 is 13 residues. V lost 5 bases to trimming and J lost 1 base, with 8 bases between them. DNA for the CDR3: TGTGCCAGCAGTCGGGACTTCCAAGAGACCCAGTACTTC. It encodes CASSRDFQETQYF.